This TCR beta chain was identified in a study of technical replicates of blood from a few donors (dated by TCRdb to 2016 to 2017). The germline V gene yields SGHTA for CDR1 and FQGTGA for CDR2. Deletion took 5 bases off V and 3 bases off J, with a span of 16 bases between the germline ends. From its cysteine to its phenylalanine, the CDR3 spans 16 amino acids. The retained sequence is limited to the CDR3, 48 bases, with the frame set at the first base. Receptor libraries were prepared by the immunoSEQ multiplex PCR assay. TCRdb's version of the immuneACCESS table is confined to in-frame rearrangements and falls short of the full clone set. An unresolved V gene accounts for under half of the shortfall where checked; the remainder is of unknown origin. A total of 70,000 to 80,000 clones appear in this sample, about 90% of them only once. About 0.43% of the sample belongs to the ten largest clones. Worth noting for this clone: Its binding antigen is unknown. No per-base quality is available; no much larger clone lies one base away.

The sequence was obtained from a human donor in good health. Sequences were obtained from T cells isolated from PBMCs. The chain is assembled from TRBV7-3 and TRBJ2-2; matching of 6 bases hints at TRBD2 as the D gene. The DNA is TGTGCCAGCAGCCCCATGCGGGGAAGGGACACCGGGGAGCTGTTTTTT. This encodes CASSPMRGRDTGELFF. With the portions outside the CDR3 filled from the reference TRBV7-3 and TRBJ2-2 genes, the complete variable region becomes GAGVSQTPSNKVTEKGKYVELRCDPISGHTALYWYRQSLGQGPEFLIYFQGTGAADDSGLPNDRFFAVRPEGSVSTLKIQRTERGDSAVYLCASSPMRGRDTGELFFGEGSRLTVL.